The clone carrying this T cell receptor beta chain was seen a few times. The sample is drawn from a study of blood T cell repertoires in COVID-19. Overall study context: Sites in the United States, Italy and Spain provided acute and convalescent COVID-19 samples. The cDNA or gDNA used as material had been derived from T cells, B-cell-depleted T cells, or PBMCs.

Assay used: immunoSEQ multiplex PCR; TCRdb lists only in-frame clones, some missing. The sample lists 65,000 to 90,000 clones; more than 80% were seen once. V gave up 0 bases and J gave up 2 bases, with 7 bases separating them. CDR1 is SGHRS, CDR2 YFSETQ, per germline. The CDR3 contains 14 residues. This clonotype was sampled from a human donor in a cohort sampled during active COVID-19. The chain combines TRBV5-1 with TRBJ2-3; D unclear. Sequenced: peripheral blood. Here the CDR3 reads CASSLGQDTDTQYF. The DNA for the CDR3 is TGCGCCAGCAGCTTGGGGCAGGACACAGATACGCAGTATTTT. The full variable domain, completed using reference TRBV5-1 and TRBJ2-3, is KAGVTQTPRYLIKTRGQQVTLSCSPISGHRSVSWYQQTPGQGLQFLFEYFSETQRNKGNFPGRFSGRQFSNSRSEMNVSTLELGDSALYLCASSLGQDTDTQYFGPGTRLTVL.